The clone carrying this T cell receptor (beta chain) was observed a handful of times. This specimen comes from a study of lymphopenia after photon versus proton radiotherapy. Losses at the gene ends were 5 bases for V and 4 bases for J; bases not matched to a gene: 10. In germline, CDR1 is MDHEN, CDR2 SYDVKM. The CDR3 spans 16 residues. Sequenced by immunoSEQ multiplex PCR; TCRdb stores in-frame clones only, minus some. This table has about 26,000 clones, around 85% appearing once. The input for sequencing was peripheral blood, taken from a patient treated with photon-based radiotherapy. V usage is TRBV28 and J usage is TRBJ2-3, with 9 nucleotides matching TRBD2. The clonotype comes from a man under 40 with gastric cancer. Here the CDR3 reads CASSPIAGEAADTQYF. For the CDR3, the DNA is TGTGCCAGCAGTCCGATAGCGGGAGAGGCGGCAGATACGCAGTATTTT.